The sample holds a few counts of the clone carrying this T cell receptor beta chain. Its antigen is currently unknown. This entry belongs to a study of T cells after yellow fever vaccination. Study results and limitations: The secondary response was weaker but peaked faster, day 5 versus 15.

The CDR3 runs to 18 residues. CDR1 and CDR2 from the germline V gene are DFQATT and SNEGSKA (reference sequence). J lost 2 bases, V lost 3 bases, and 16 bases had no gene match. From the 5' RACE reads, TCRdb called clonotypes with MiXCR, one entry per CDR3 protein. The sample includes around 230,000 distinct CDR3 sequences, about 7% of them seen just once. V gene TRBV20-1 combines with J gene TRBJ2-5, with 9 bases lining up with TRBD2. The TCR was taken from a man aged 25-40 years who received the YFV17D yellow fever vaccine. This specimen consisted of CD4+ T cells sorted from PBMCs, obtained on the day of the yellow fever booster vaccination. CDR3 in amino acids: CSARGQLRSGRRQETQYF. For the CDR3, the DNA is TGCAGTGCTAGGGGTCAACTTCGGAGCGGGAGGCGGCAAGAGACCCAGTACTTC.